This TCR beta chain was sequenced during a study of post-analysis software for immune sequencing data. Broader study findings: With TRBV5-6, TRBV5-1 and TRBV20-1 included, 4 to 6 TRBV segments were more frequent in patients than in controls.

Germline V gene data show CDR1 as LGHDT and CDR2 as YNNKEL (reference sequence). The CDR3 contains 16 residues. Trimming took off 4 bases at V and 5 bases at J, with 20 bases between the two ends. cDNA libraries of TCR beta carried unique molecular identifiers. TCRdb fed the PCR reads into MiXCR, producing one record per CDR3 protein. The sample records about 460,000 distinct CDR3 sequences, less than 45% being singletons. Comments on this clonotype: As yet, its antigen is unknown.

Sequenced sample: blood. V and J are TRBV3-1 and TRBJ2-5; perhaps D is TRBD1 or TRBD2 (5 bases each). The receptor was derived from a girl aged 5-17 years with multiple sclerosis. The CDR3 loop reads CASSLNGISPGETQYF. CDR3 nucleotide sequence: TGTGCCAGCAGCCTGAACGGGATCTCCCCAGGGGAGACCCAGTACTTC.